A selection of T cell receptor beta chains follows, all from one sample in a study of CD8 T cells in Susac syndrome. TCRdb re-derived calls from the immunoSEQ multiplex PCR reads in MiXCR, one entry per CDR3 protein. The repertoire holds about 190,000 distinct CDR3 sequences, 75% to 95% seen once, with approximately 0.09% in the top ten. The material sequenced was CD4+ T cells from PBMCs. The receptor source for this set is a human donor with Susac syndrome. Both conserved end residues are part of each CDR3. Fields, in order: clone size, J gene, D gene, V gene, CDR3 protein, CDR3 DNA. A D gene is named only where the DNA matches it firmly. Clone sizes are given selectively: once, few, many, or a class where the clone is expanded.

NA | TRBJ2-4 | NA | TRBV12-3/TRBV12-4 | CASTLGEFKNIQYF | TGTGCCAGCACCTTAGGGGAATTCAAAAACATTCAGTACTTC
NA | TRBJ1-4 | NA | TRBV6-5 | CASSFQVATNEKLFF | TGTGCCAGCAGTTTCCAAGTTGCAACTAATGAAAAACTGTTTTTT
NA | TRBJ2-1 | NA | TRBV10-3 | CAISESRNEQFF | TGTGCCATCAGTGAGTCCCGGAATGAGCAGTTCTTC
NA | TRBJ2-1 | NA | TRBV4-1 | CASSQDSFRVGFGNEQFF | TGCGCCAGCAGCCAAGATAGTTTTCGTGTTGGGTTTGGGAATGAGCAGTTCTTC
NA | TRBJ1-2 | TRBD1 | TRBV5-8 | CASTRGTGPSWTF | TGTGCCAGCACCCGAGGGACAGGACCTTCTTGGACCTTC
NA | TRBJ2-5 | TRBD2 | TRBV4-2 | CASSQVWGGGEETQYF | TGTGCCAGCAGCCAAGTATGGGGTGGGGGGGAGGAGACCCAGTACTTC
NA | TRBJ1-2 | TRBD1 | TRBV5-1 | CASSLQGTHGYTF | TGCGCCAGCAGCCTACAGGGGACTCATGGCTACACCTTC
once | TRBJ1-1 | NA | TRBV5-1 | CASSFGGSMTEAFF | TGCGCCAGCAGCTTCGGAGGGTCGATGACTGAAGCTTTCTTT
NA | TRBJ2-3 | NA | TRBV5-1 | CASKGSGSTDTQYF | TGCGCCAGCAAAGGTTCAGGTAGCACAGATACGCAGTATTTT
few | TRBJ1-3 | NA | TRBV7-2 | CASNTANSGNTIYF | TGTGCCAGCAACACGGCAAACTCTGGAAACACCATATATTTT
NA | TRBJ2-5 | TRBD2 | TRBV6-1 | CASSATMGLAGLETQYF | TGTGCCAGCAGTGCCACCATGGGACTAGCGGGATTGGAGACCCAGTACTTC
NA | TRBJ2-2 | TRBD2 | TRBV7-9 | CASSLKTSGGTGELFF | TGTGCCAGCAGCTTGAAGACTAGCGGCGGTACCGGGGAGCTGTTTTTT
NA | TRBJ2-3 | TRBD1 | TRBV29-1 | CSVEETRDSADTQYF | TGCAGCGTTGAAGAAACCCGGGACAGCGCTGATACGCAGTATTTT
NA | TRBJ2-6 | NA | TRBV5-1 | CASSFRGTRDSGANVLTF | TGCGCCAGCAGCTTTCGTGGCACCCGCGACTCTGGGGCCAACGTCCTGACTTTC
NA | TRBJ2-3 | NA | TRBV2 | CASSEFLTDTQYF | TGTGCCAGCAGTGAATTTCTCACAGATACGCAGTATTTT
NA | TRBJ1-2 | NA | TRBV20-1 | CSARDTSYGYTF | TGCAGTGCTAGAGACACAAGCTATGGCTACACCTTC
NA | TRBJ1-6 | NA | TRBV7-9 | CASSWDLSHTDSPLHF | TGTGCCAGCAGCTGGGACTTATCCCATACGGATTCACCCCTCCACTTT
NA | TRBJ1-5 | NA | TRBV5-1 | CASSERSSQPQHF | TGCGCCAGCAGCGAAAGATCTAGTCAGCCCCAGCATTTT
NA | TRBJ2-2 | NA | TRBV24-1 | CATSPLSGANTGELFF | TGTGCCACCAGCCCCCTCAGCGGAGCGAACACCGGGGAGCTGTTTTTT
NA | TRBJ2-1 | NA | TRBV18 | CASSPQHPSYNEQFF | TGTGCCAGCTCACCACAACACCCAAGCTACAATGAGCAGTTCTTC
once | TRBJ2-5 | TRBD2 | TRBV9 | CASSPPAASGQETQYF | TGTGCCAGCAGCCCCCCTGCGGCTAGCGGACAAGAGACCCAGTACTTC
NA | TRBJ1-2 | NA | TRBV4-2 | CASSQAGYGYTF | TGTGCCAGCAGCCAAGCGGGTTATGGCTACACCTTC
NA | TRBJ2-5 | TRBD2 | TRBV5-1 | CASSSTGTSGGAFKETQYF | TGCGCCAGCAGCTCCACCGGGACTAGCGGGGGGGCCTTCAAGGAGACCCAGTACTTC
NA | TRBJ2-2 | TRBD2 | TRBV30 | CAWSGAGDTGELFF | TGTGCCTGGAGCGGGGCGGGGGACACCGGGGAGCTGTTTTTT
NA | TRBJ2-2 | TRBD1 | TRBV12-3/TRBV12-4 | CASSDRGSAAGELFF | TGTGCCAGCAGTGACAGGGGAAGTGCGGCCGGGGAGCTGTTTTTT
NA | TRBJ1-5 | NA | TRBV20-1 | CSAGSQGISRDRQPQHF | TGCAGTGCTGGAAGTCAGGGAATATCGAGAGATCGTCAGCCCCAGCATTTT
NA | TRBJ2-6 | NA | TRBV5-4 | CASSLWVAGANVLIF | TGTGCCAGCAGCTTGTGGGTTGCGGGGGCCAACGTCCTGATTTTC
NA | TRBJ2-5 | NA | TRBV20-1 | CSASPQETQYF | TGCAGTGCGTCACCCCAAGAGACCCAGTACTTC
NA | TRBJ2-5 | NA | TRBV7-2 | CASSPGGGRETEYF | TGTGCCAGCAGCCCAGGGGGTGGCCGGGAGACCGAGTACTTC
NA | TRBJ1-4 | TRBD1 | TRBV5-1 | CASSLGQGPTTNEKLFF | TGCGCCAGCAGCCTTGGACAGGGGCCTACAACTAATGAAAAACTGTTTTTT
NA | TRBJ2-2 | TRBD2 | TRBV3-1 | CASSHPGTSGTGELFF | TGTGCCAGCAGCCACCCTGGGACTAGCGGAACCGGGGAGCTGTTTTTT
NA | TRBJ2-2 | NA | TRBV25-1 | CASSEFYSTGELFF | TGTGCCAGCAGTGAATTTTACAGCACCGGGGAGCTGTTTTTT
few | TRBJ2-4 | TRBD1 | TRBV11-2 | CASSSGQVLNIQYF | TGTGCCAGCAGCTCCGGACAGGTTTTGAACATTCAGTACTTC
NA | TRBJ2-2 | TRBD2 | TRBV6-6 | CASIVAGESGELFF | TGTGCCAGCATAGTCGCGGGGGAGTCCGGGGAGCTGTTTTTT
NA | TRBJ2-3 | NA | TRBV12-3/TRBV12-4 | CASSLIVGATDTQYF | TGTGCCAGCAGTTTAATTGTTGGCGCCACAGATACGCAGTATTTT
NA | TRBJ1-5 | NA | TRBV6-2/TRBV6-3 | CASSLRGQAQHF | TGTGCCAGCAGTCTCCGGGGCCAAGCTCAGCATTTT
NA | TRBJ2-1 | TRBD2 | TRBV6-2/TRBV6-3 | CASKKGLGYNEQFF | TGTGCCAGCAAAAAAGGACTAGGGTACAATGAGCAGTTCTTC
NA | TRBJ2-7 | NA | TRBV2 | CASKSTLGEQYF | TGTGCCAGCAAGTCCACTTTGGGTGAGCAGTACTTC
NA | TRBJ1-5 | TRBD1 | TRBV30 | CAAKPRTGRGQPQHF | TGTGCCGCCAAACCCCGGACAGGGAGAGGTCAGCCCCAGCATTTT
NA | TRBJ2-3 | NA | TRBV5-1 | CASSTGSSVSTDTQYF | TGCGCCAGCAGCACGGGATCTAGCGTAAGCACAGATACGCAGTATTTT
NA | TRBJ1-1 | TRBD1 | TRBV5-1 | CASKGQENTEAFF | TGCGCCAGCAAGGGACAGGAGAACACTGAAGCTTTCTTT
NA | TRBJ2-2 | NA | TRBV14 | CASSQKAALITGELFF | TGTGCCAGCAGCCAGAAAGCGGCTCTAATCACCGGGGAGCTGTTTTTT
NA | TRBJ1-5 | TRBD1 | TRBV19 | CASSPDRVGTQPQHF | TGTGCCAGTAGCCCGGACAGGGTCGGGACTCAGCCCCAGCATTTT
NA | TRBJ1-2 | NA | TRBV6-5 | CASSYSSRGQGSYGYTF | TGTGCCAGCAGTTACTCCTCTCGGGGGCAGGGCTCCTATGGCTACACCTTC
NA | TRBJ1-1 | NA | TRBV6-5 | CASSYSDLAEAFF | TGTGCCAGCAGTTACTCTGACTTAGCCGAAGCTTTCTTT
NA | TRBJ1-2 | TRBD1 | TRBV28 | CASSFGTGGPGGYTF | TGTGCCAGCAGTTTTGGGACAGGGGGGCCTGGTGGCTACACCTTC